This T cell receptor beta chain was captured by sequencing in a study of T cells in Graves' hyperthyroidism and ophthalmopathy. Findings and limits, study-wide: A model of 13 V-J pairs discriminated ophthalmopathy from stable hyperthyroidism.

CDR1 and CDR2 (germline): MDHEN, SYDVKM. V was trimmed by 2 bases and J by 9 bases, leaving 17 bases between them. CDR3 size: 16 residues. This clonotype was observed a handful of times. The target antigen is unknown. TCR beta CDR3 region amplification was performed from RNA transcripts. HTBI primers were the set used in a first-round RT-PCR of the TCR CDR3. TCRdb reanalysed the multiplex PCR reads using MiXCR and keeps one entry per CDR3 protein. The table records more than 100,000 distinct CDR3 sequences, approximately 50% of them present only once. Patients showing uncontrolled infection, other autoimmune disease, pregnancy or lactation were ineligible.

What was sequenced was blood. This chain connects TRBV28 to TRBJ1-6; a possible D gene is TRBD1 (5 bases). This clonotype was sampled from a man aged 40-50 years with Graves' hyperthyroidism. CDR3 protein: CASSLGGTPKGSPLHF. The CDR3 DNA follows: TGTGCCAGCAGTTTAGGAGGGACCCCGAAAGGTTCACCCCTCCACTTT. The full variable domain, rest sourced from reference TRBV28 and TRBJ1-6, is DVKVTQSSRYLVKRTGEKVFLECVQDMDHENMFWYRQDPGLGLRLIYFSYDVKMKEKGDIPEGYSVSREKKERFSLILESASTNQTSMYLCASSLGGTPKGSPLHFGNGTRLTVT.